The rows below give T cell receptor beta chains drawn from one sample of a study of resident and recirculating memory T cells in vitiligo. Using immunoSEQ multiplex PCR, the repertoire was profiled, and TCRdb retains in-frame clones only, with some absent. The sample has about 76,000 clones; roughly nine tenths are singletons. Specimen: blood. The receptors come from a male donor with vitiligo. Both conserved end residues are part of each CDR3. D genes are given only for firm matches. Expanded clones are given a class, and other clones once, few, many or no size at all.

clone_size,j_call,d_call,v_call,cdr3_nt,cdr3_aa
NA,TRBJ2-5,TRBD2,TRBV9,TGTGCCAGCAGCGTAGGACTAGCGGGAGGGGGAGAGACCCAGTACTTC,CASSVGLAGGGETQYF
NA,TRBJ1-1,NA,TRBV7-9,TGTGCCAGCAGCTTGGGGGGAGAGCACACTGAAGCTTTCTTT,CASSLGGEHTEAFF
NA,TRBJ2-7,NA,TRBV18,TGTGCCAGCTCACCACCTGGGCGGGTTACCTACGAGCAGTACTTC,CASSPPGRVTYEQYF
NA,TRBJ2-3,TRBD2,TRBV5-1,TGCGCCAGCAGCTCCGGTCCCGGGACTAGCGGGAGGGCCCGAACAGATACGCAGTATTTT,CASSSGPGTSGRARTDTQYF
NA,TRBJ2-7,TRBD2,TRBV6-4,TGTGCCAGCAGTGACTCGAGGACTAGCGGGAGGAACGAGCAGTACTTC,CASSDSRTSGRNEQYF
NA,TRBJ2-2,TRBD1,TRBV28,TGTGCCAGTTCCACGGGACAGATTAACACCGGGGAGCTGTTTTTT,CASSTGQINTGELFF
NA,TRBJ1-4,NA,TRBV7-9,TGTGCCAGCAGCTCCGGACTTCAAGCTGGAAGACATGAAAAACTGTTTTTT,CASSSGLQAGRHEKLFF
NA,TRBJ2-3,TRBD2,TRBV14,TGTGCCAGCAGCCAAGGGAGCGGGGGGACAGATACGCAGTATTTT,CASSQGSGGTDTQYF
once,TRBJ2-2,NA,TRBV6-1,TGTGCCAGCAGAAACCTCCAGGGGAACACCGGGGAGCTGTTTTTT,CASRNLQGNTGELFF
NA,TRBJ2-7,TRBD2,TRBV7-9,TGTGCCAGCAGCTTATTCGGGACGGGGGGAATGCGATACGAGCAGTACTTC,CASSLFGTGGMRYEQYF
NA,TRBJ1-1,NA,TRBV7-2,TGTGCCAGCAGCCCCAAAGGGTGGGGCGCGAACACTGAAGCTTTCTTT,CASSPKGWGANTEAFF
NA,TRBJ2-7,NA,TRBV9,TGTGCCAGCAGCGTAGGAGCAGGCTCCTACGAGCAGTACTTC,CASSVGAGSYEQYF
NA,TRBJ2-7,NA,TRBV6-6,TGTGCCAGCAGTTACGATACTAGGTACGAGCAGTACTTC,CASSYDTRYEQYF